This T cell receptor beta chain was found in a study of CD8+ T cells in alopecia areata. The wider study: Dosing spanned 6 to 18 months on tofacitinib, then 6 months off drug. Findings of the study overall: Scalp specimens additionally yield sequences from normal skin's resident alphabeta T cells. Any link of baseline CD8+ expansion to response, resting on one nonresponder, remains uncertain.

TCR sequencing used cDNA made by reverse transcription of extracted RNA. Profiled with immunoSEQ multiplex PCR; TCRdb holds only in-frame clones, not every one. Of roughly 190,000 clones in the sample, just under 65% were seen once. Per the germline V gene, CDR1 is MGHRA and CDR2 is YSYEKL. The V gene lost 1 base and the J gene lost 3 bases, with 16 bases spanning the gap. This CDR3 is built from 16 residues. Treatment denoted: oral pan-JAK inhibitor, 5-10 mg twice daily. Lesional scalp punch biopsies and peripheral blood came from alopecia areata patients. Regarding this clone: The antigen remains undetermined.

The origin of this receptor is a human donor with alopecia areata. The sample consisted of CD4+ T cells sorted from blood, taken around week 49, from a patient treated with tofacitinib. J is TRBJ2-7 and V is TRBV4-1, with D possibly TRBD2 on 5 matching bases. CDR3 amino acids: CASSQGGGTVVYEQYF. CDR3 nucleotides: TGCGCCAGCAGCCAAGGAGGAGGCACCGTGGTCTACGAGCAGTACTTC.